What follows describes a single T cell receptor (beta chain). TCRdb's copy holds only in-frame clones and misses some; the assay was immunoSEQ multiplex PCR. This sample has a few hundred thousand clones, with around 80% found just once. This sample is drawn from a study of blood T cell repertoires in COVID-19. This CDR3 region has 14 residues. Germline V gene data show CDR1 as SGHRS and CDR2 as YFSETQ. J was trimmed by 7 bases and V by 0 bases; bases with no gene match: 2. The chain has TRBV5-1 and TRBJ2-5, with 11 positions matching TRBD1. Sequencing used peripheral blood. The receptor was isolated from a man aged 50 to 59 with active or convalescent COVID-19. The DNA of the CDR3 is TGCGCCAGCAGCTTGGAGGGGACAGGGGGGACCCAGTACTTC. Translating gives CASSLEGTGGTQYF.